These 24 T cell receptor beta chains originate from one sample sequenced in a study of T cells in localized non-small cell lung cancer. The assay was immunoSEQ multiplex PCR, and TCRdb's table has in-frame clones only and misses some. Of around 7,200 clones in the sample, about 94% were seen once. The starting material was peripheral blood, obtained before any cancer treatment. The receptors were sampled from a woman aged 35 to 69 with stage I lung adenocarcinoma.

This clone was picked up one time. CDR3 in DNA: TGTGCCAGCAGAGGGGTTGCAACTAATGAAAAACTGTTTTTT. Translating gives CASRGVATNEKLFF. The chain couples TRBV27 to TRBJ1-4; D possibly corresponds to TRBD1 (5 bases). The CDR3 has 14 residues. Germline V CDR1 and CDR2: MNHEY, SMNVEV (reference sequence). V lost 6 bases and J 0 bases, leaving 8 bases between the germline ends.

This clone was counted once. The chain couples TRBV5-1 to TRBJ2-6; TRBD2 might be the D (6 bases). This CDR3 is built from 15 residues. Looked up from germline, CDR1 is SGHRS and CDR2 is YFSETQ. V was trimmed by 5 bases and J by 4 bases, leaving 13 bases between them. CDR3 DNA sequence: TGCGCCAGCAGGATCGGGACTGCGGGGGCCAACGTCCTGACTTTC. Its translation: CASRIGTAGANVLTF.

The genes are TRBV6-6 and TRBJ2-7; 12 bases agree with TRBD1. This CDR3 has 14 amino acids. J gave up 2 bases and V 6 bases, and 2 bases lay outside the gene matches. CDR1 MNHNY and CDR2 SVGAGI come from the germline V gene (reference sequence). The chain's CDR3 is CASRGTGGTYEQYF. In nucleotides, the CDR3 is TGTGCCAGCAGGGGGACAGGGGGCACCTACGAGCAGTACTTC.

This chain joins TRBV19 and TRBJ2-5; the D is unclear. This CDR3 has 15 residues. Germline-derived CDR1 and CDR2 are LNHDA and SQIVND (reference sequence). With 4 bases removed from V and 1 base from J, the gap between germline ends came to 13 bases. The CDR3 protein is CASSTAHRFQETQYF. CDR3 in DNA: TGTGCCAGTAGTACCGCACACAGATTCCAAGAGACCCAGTACTTC.

J is TRBJ2-3 and V is TRBV10-1; possible D gene TRBD2, 6 bases. This CDR3 spans 17 amino acids. The V end lost 5 bases, the J end lost 0 bases, and 18 bases lay between the germline ends. Per germline, CDR1 WNHNN and CDR2 SYGVQD (reference sequence). The CDR3: CASSPSGGWYSTDTQYF. In nucleotides, the CDR3 is TGCGCCAGCAGTCCTTCTGGAGGGTGGTATAGCACAGATACGCAGTATTTT.

The chain combines TRBV20-1 with TRBJ2-1; no clear D gene. Deletions cut 2 bases from V and 5 bases from J, with 1 base between. Looked up from germline, CDR1 is DFQATT and CDR2 is SNEGSKA (reference sequence). The CDR3 has 10 amino acids. CDR3 in DNA: TGCAGTGCTAGACACAATGAGCAGTTCTTC. Its protein is CSARHNEQFF.

The chain couples TRBV11-2 to TRBJ2-3; D not resolved. The CDR3 has 15 residues. The V end lost 5 bases, the J end lost 2 bases, and 14 bases lay between the germline ends. The germline gives CDR1 SGHAT, CDR2 FQNNGV. The CDR3 DNA reads TGTGCCAGCAGCCCGTCGGCCTCCTCCACAGATACGCAGTATTTT. Translating it yields CASSPSASSTDTQYF. The entire variable domain, with the rest obtained from reference TRBV11-2 and TRBJ2-3, is as follows: EAGVAQSPRYKIIEKRQSVAFWCNPISGHATLYWYQQILGQGPKLLIQFQNNGVVDDSQLPKDRFSAERLKGVDSTLKIQPAKLEDSAVYLCASSPSASSTDTQYFGPGTRLTVL.

The V and J genes are TRBV5-1 and TRBJ2-5; D unclear. Trimming took off 0 bases at V and 2 bases at J, with 8 bases between the two ends. This CDR3 has 14 amino acids. CDR1 SGHRS and CDR2 YFSETQ come from the germline V gene. CDR3 bases: TGCGCCAGCAGCTTGGATGGCAGGCAAGAGACCCAGTACTTC. Translated: CASSLDGRQETQYF.

The chain uses TRBV6-1 and TRBJ2-1; 7 bases map to TRBD1. Germline V CDR1 and CDR2: MNHNS, SASEGT. The CDR3 is 15 residues long. V shed 6 bases and J 1 base; nucleotides not matched to a gene: 6. Here the CDR3 reads CASRPQGKSYNEQFF. The CDR3 DNA reads TGTGCCAGCAGGCCACAGGGGAAGTCCTACAATGAGCAGTTCTTC.

CDR3 sequence: CASSLAGRTYNEQFF. The CDR3 region has the DNA TGTGCCAGCAGCTTGGCGGGGCGGACCTACAATGAGCAGTTCTTC. V and J are TRBV7-2 and TRBJ2-1; D may be TRBD2 (6 bases). Trimming stripped 3 bases from V and 2 bases from J, with 11 bases between. Germline CDR1 SGHTA, CDR2 FQGNSA. This CDR3 spans 15 amino acids.

The chain is built from TRBV18 and TRBJ2-1; 11 positions agree with TRBD2. Germline assignment: CDR1 KGHSH and CDR2 LQKENI. V shed 4 bases and J 4 bases; nucleotides not matched to a gene: 0. The CDR3 contains 14 residues. The CDR3 region is CASSLAGGYNEQFF. DNA for the CDR3: TGTGCCAGCTCACTAGCGGGAGGGTACAATGAGCAGTTCTTC.

The chain uses TRBV4-1 and TRBJ2-5; D perhaps matches TRBD2 (7 bases). This CDR3 has 18 residues. V lost 0 bases, J lost 3 bases, and 20 bases lay in between. Germline loops: CDR1 MGHRA, CDR2 YSYEKL. The CDR3 DNA follows: TGCGCCAGCAGCCAAGATGATTCGTGGGGGGGCACAAAAGAGACCCAGTACTTC. The encoded protein is CASSQDDSWGGTKETQYF.

This chain connects TRBV5-1 to TRBJ2-7; D ambiguous. Germline loops: CDR1 SGHRS, CDR2 YFSETQ. The CDR3 is 14 amino acids. V was trimmed by 4 bases and J by 0 bases, leaving 11 bases between them. The chain's CDR3 is CASSLLDLSYEQYF. CDR3 bases: TGCGCCAGCAGCCTCCTGGACCTCTCCTACGAGCAGTACTTC. Combining the CDR3 with reference TRBV5-1 and TRBJ2-7 gives the whole variable domain KAGVTQTPRYLIKTRGQQVTLSCSPISGHRSVSWYQQTPGQGLQFLFEYFSETQRNKGNFPGRFSGRQFSNSRSEMNVSTLELGDSALYLCASSLLDLSYEQYFGPGTRLTVT.

V gene TRBV7-6 combines with J gene TRBJ2-5; TRBD1 aligns across 10 bases. Matching the DNA end better, TRBJ2-7 makes the J call doubtful. Germline V gene lookup returns CDR1 SGHVS and CDR2 FNYEAQ. The CDR3 covers 16 residues. The CDR3 nucleotides read TGTGCCAGCAGCTTAAGGGATTTGGGACAGGGGAACGAGCAGTACTTC. Its protein is CASSLRDLGQGNEQYF.

This chain uses TRBV11-2 with TRBJ2-1; the D is unclear. V was pared by 1 base and J by 5 bases, with 6 bases between. This CDR3 comprises 13 residues. Germline V lookup: CDR1 SGHAT, CDR2 FQNNGV. The CDR3 DNA reads TGTGCCAGCAGCTTAGTGGCACACAATGAGCAGTTCTTC. Residues: CASSLVAHNEQFF.

This chain joins TRBV5-1 and TRBJ2-7; D might be TRBD1 (5 bases). Trimming took off 0 bases at V and 3 bases at J, with 10 bases between the two ends. Germline-derived CDR1 and CDR2 are SGHRS and YFSETQ. CDR3 length: 14 amino acids. The CDR3 bases are TGCGCCAGCAGCTTGGGCCAGGGCCTCTACGAGCAGTACTTC. This codes for CASSLGQGLYEQYF.

The chain links TRBV15 to TRBJ2-7; a possible D gene is TRBD1 (5 bases). The V end lost 0 bases, the J end lost 4 bases, and 10 bases lay between the germline ends. The CDR3 sequence is 14 residues long. The germline CDR1 and CDR2 sequences are LNHNV and YYDKDF (reference sequence). The CDR3 nucleotides read TGTGCCACCAGCAGAGATACAGGTGTTTACGAGCAGTACTTC. Translation gives CATSRDTGVYEQYF.

The rearrangement uses TRBV19 and TRBJ1-2; TRBD1 matches at 10 bases. V shed 5 bases, J shed 7 bases, and the junction held 10 bases outside the gene matches. CDR1 and CDR2 from the germline V gene are LNHDA and SQIVND (reference sequence). This CDR3 has 15 amino acids. Here the CDR3 DNA reads TGTGCCAGTAGTGACAAGGGACAGGGGATTGGTGGCTACACCTTC. Amino acid sequence: CASSDKGQGIGGYTF.

The chain recombines TRBV29-1 with TRBJ2-1; no reliable D call. With 3 bases removed from V and 0 bases from J, the gap between germline ends came to 6 bases. Germline CDR1 is SQVTM and CDR2 is ANQGSEA. This CDR3 spans 13 amino acids. CDR3 loop: CSVDHSSYNEQFF. The CDR3 bases are TGCAGCGTTGACCACAGCTCCTACAATGAGCAGTTCTTC.

This clone has just one count. The chain joins TRBV5-4 to TRBJ2-5; TRBD1 matches at 9 bases. Per germline, CDR1 SGHNT and CDR2 YYREEE (reference sequence). The ends lost 4 bases at V and 4 bases at J; junction bases unmatched: 11. The CDR3 totals 16 residues. CDR3 loop: CASSRGQGQGLETQYF. CDR3 in DNA: TGTGCCAGCAGCCGCGGCCAGGGACAGGGCCTAGAGACCCAGTACTTC.

This rearrangement joins TRBV4-1 to TRBJ1-1; 11 bases align to TRBD1. CDR3 length: 14 residues. Germline V lookup: CDR1 MGHRA, CDR2 YSYEKL. Germline trimming cut 5 bases from V and 4 bases from J; bases unmatched to any gene: 3. CDR3 region: CASSGQGAGTEAFF. The CDR3 DNA sequence: TGCGCCAGCAGCGGACAGGGGGCAGGCACTGAAGCTTTCTTT.

V is TRBV5-1 and J is TRBJ2-1; D remains ambiguous. V lost 4 bases, J lost 0 bases, and 11 bases lay in between. The CDR3 covers 15 residues. Germline assignment: CDR1 SGHRS and CDR2 YFSETQ. CDR3 nucleotide sequence: TGCGCCAGCAGCCCCCGGGCGGTCTCCTACAATGAGCAGTTCTTC. It specifies CASSPRAVSYNEQFF.

The V call is TRBV10-3, the J call TRBJ1-1, with D tentatively TRBD1 (6 bases). The CDR3 covers 14 residues. Germline V CDR1 and CDR2: ENHRY, SYGVKD. V lost 6 bases, J lost 2 bases, and 13 bases lay in between. CDR3 sequence: CAIRERTVNTEAFF. CDR3 sequence (DNA): TGTGCCATCAGAGAACGGACAGTTAACACTGAAGCTTTCTTT.

V usage is TRBV6-5 and J usage is TRBJ1-4; D remains unclear. CDR3 length equals 14 residues. Trimming took off 7 bases at V and 0 bases at J, with 9 bases between the two ends. Looked up from germline, CDR1 is MNHEY and CDR2 is SVGAGI. CDR3 sequence (DNA): TGTGCCAGCACTTCGTTGGCAACTAATGAAAAACTGTTTTTT. Translation: CASTSLATNEKLFF.